The 32 T cell receptor beta chains below all came from one sample that was sequenced in a study of response to subunit inactivated influenza vaccine. Using its own MiXCR run on the RT-PCR reads, TCRdb lists one record per CDR3 protein. The sample consists of 500,000 to 550,000 distinct CDR3 sequences, roughly 8.2% of them appearing once. This specimen was PBMCs from blood, taken less than 30 months after vaccination. The receptors shown here come from a man in his fifties or sixties who received an inactivated influenza vaccine.

The CDR3 bases are TGTGCCAGCAGCTACGGACCGGGAATCACAGATACGCAGTATTTT. Its translation is CASSYGPGITDTQYF. The rearrangement uses TRBV7-8 and TRBJ2-3; the D gene is possibly TRBD2 (5 bases). Germline V lookup: CDR1 SGHVS, CDR2 FQNEAQ. V lost 4 bases to trimming and J lost 2 bases, with 13 bases between them. The CDR3 runs 15 residues.

This clonotype was found many times. Its ends do not fully match the called genes, so a read error is possible. The V gene is TRBV7-7, the J gene TRBJ2-2, with D unclear. This CDR3 spans 14 amino acids. CDR1 is SSHAT and CDR2 is FNYEAQ in the germline V gene (reference sequence). CDR3 residues: CASSVYKNTGELFF. The CDR3 DNA reads TGTGCTAGCAGCGTTTACAAGAACACCGGGGAGCTGTTTTTT.

This clonotype was counted at least ten times. V gene TRBV6-5 combines with J gene TRBJ2-3; D might be TRBD1 (5 bases). Between the trimmed V and J ends, which lost 1 base and 4 bases, there was a span of 6 bases. Germline V gene sequence: CDR1 MNHEY, CDR2 SVGAGI. CDR3 size: 13 residues. The DNA of the CDR3 is TGTGCCAGCAGTTACTGGGGCGCAGATACGCAGTATTTT. This codes for CASSYWGADTQYF.

At least ten counts were recorded for this clonotype. This chain joins TRBV20-1 and TRBJ1-6; D gene uncertain. The germline gives CDR1 DFQATT, CDR2 SNEGSKA (reference sequence). The CDR3 extends over 15 amino acids. V was pared by 3 bases and J by 5 bases, with 14 bases between. CDR3 sequence reads: CSASIPGSHNSPLHF. The CDR3 nucleotides read TGCAGTGCTAGCATCCCGGGGTCTCATAATTCACCCCTCCACTTT.

This clonotype was counted ten times or more. The V and J genes are TRBV12-3 or TRBV12-4 and TRBJ2-6; D unclear. Trimming left V 4 bases short and J 0 bases short, with 4 bases between. The CDR3 loop spans 14 amino acids. CDR3 in DNA: TGTGCCAGCAGTTGGTACTCTGGGGCCAACGTCCTGACTTTC. Amino acids: CASSWYSGANVLTF.

This clonotype came up a few times. The chain is built from TRBV6-2 or TRBV6-3 and TRBJ2-1, with D uncertain. Trimming left V 5 bases short and J 4 bases short, with 12 bases between. Germline V CDR1 and CDR2: MNHEY, SVGEGT. The CDR3 loop spans 14 amino acids. For the CDR3, the DNA is TGTGCCAGCAGTGCACCGGGCCTATACAATGAGCAGTTCTTC. Translated, it gives CASSAPGLYNEQFF.

J is TRBJ2-1 and V is TRBV6-1, with 8 nucleotides matching TRBD1. The length of the CDR3 is 16 residues. Germline V gene lookup returns CDR1 MNHNS and CDR2 SASEGT. V shed 1 base, J shed 4 bases, and the junction held 6 bases outside the gene matches. The CDR3 nucleotides are TGTGCCAGCAGTGAAGTGGACAGGGCAATTTACAATGAGCAGTTCTTC. Its translation: CASSEVDRAIYNEQFF.

This clonotype was counted between two and nine times. The chain links TRBV4-1 to TRBJ2-5, with TRBD2 matching 8 bases. There are 15 residues in the CDR3. CDR1 and CDR2 from the germline V gene are MGHRA and YSYEKL. V lost 1 base to trimming and J lost 7 bases; unmatched junction nucleotides: 8. This chain's CDR3 is CASSQVLARGGTQYF. The CDR3 DNA follows: TGCGCCAGCAGCCAAGTGCTAGCCCGGGGGGGGACCCAGTACTTC.

This clonotype has a count of ten or more. This chain joins TRBV5-1 and TRBJ1-2; 8 bases fit TRBD1. The germline V gene has CDR1 SGHRS and CDR2 YFSETQ. The CDR3 has 15 residues. Trimming took 4 bases from V and 9 from J; bases not matched to a gene: 14. CDR3 bases: TGCGCCAGCAGCCAGAAGGGACAGGACGAGAATAGCTACACCTTC. As protein: CASSQKGQDENSYTF. The whole variable domain, filled in from reference TRBV5-1 and TRBJ1-2, reads KAGVTQTPRYLIKTRGQQVTLSCSPISGHRSVSWYQQTPGQGLQFLFEYFSETQRNKGNFPGRFSGRQFSNSRSEMNVSTLELGDSALYLCASSQKGQDENSYTFGSGTRLTVV.

This clonotype occurred many times. As DNA, the CDR3 is TGTGCCAGCAGACTAGCGGGGGGCATCAATGAGCAGTTCTTC. This sequence encodes CASRLAGGINEQFF. This rearrangement joins TRBV10-3 to TRBJ2-1; 13 nucleotides agree with TRBD2. The germline V gene encodes CDR1 ENHRY and CDR2 SYGVKD. Trimming at V came to 10 bases and at J to 6 bases, leaving 6 bases not matched to a gene. This CDR3 has 14 residues.

CDR3 nucleotide sequence: TGTGCCAGCAGTCAGGATGGACAGGGGGGACAGCCCCAGCATTTT. Translation: CASSQDGQGGQPQHF. This chain links TRBV6-1 with TRBJ1-5; 10 bases are shared with TRBD1. From germline, CDR1 is MNHNS and CDR2 SASEGT. The CDR3 runs to 15 residues. Losses at the gene ends were 5 bases for V and 7 bases for J; bases not matched to a gene: 8.

This clonotype was counted only a few times. The V and J genes are TRBV12-3 or TRBV12-4 and TRBJ1-3; perhaps TRBD1 as D (5 bases). Trimming removed 6 bases from V and 4 bases from J, with 13 bases in between. The CDR3 consists of 14 residues. The chain's CDR3 is CASRVRVGGNTIYF. The CDR3 nucleotides read TGTGCCAGCAGAGTCAGGGTGGGGGGAAACACCATATATTTT.

This clonotype was recorded many times. The CDR3 bases are TGTGCCAGCAGCCGGACAGGGGTAGCAAATGAGCAGTTCTTC. Protein sequence: CASSRTGVANEQFF. This sequence joins TRBV6-1 and TRBJ2-1; 9 bases are shared with TRBD1. CDR3 length: 14 amino acids. The germline gives CDR1 MNHNS, CDR2 SASEGT. V lost 6 bases and J lost 7; bases outside the gene matches: 7.

This clonotype was detected many times. The chain uses TRBV12-3 or TRBV12-4 and TRBJ1-5; D might be TRBD1 (5 bases). V was shortened by 6 bases and J by 0 bases, with 15 bases between the two germline ends. CDR3 size: 16 residues. CDR3 loop: CASRRGGGYSNQPQHF. The CDR3 DNA sequence: TGTGCCAGCAGACGCGGGGGGGGGTATAGCAATCAGCCCCAGCATTTT.

In its sample, this clonotype was seen a few times. The gene calls are TRBV18 and TRBJ2-1; 7 bases are shared with TRBD2. V dropped 4 bases and J dropped 2; count of bases not matched to a gene: 5. The CDR3 contains 15 residues. From germline, CDR1 is KGHSH and CDR2 LQKENI. The CDR3 nucleotides read TGTGCCAGCTCACAGGGAGCGGGGACCTACAATGAGCAGTTCTTC. Its translation is CASSQGAGTYNEQFF. The full variable domain, rest sourced from reference TRBV18 and TRBJ2-1, is NAGVMQNPRHLVRRRGQEARLRCSPMKGHSHVYWYRQLPEEGLKFMVYLQKENIIDESGMPKERFSAEFPKEGPSILRIQQVVRGDSAAYFCASSQGAGTYNEQFFGPGTRLTVL.

This clonotype was seen at least ten times. The chain joins TRBV25-1 to TRBJ2-7, with D possibly called TRBD1 or TRBD2 (6 bases each). CDR3 size: 13 residues. V lost 2 bases and J 7 bases, leaving 12 bases between the germline ends. Per the germline V gene, CDR1 is MGHDK and CDR2 is SYGVNS. CDR3 sequence reads: CASSEGGLGEQYF. The DNA of the CDR3 is TGTGCCAGCAGTGAAGGGGGGCTGGGGGAGCAGTACTTC.

The chain is built from TRBV6-2 or TRBV6-3 and TRBJ2-1, with D possibly matching TRBD1 (6 bases). The germline CDR1 and CDR2 sequences are MNHEY and SVGEGT. V lost 7 bases and J 8 bases, leaving 9 bases between the germline ends. The CDR3 is made up of 11 amino acids. Here the CDR3 DNA reads TGTGCCAGCATAAGGGGGTATGAGCAGTTCTTC. It codes for CASIRGYEQFF.

The gene calls are TRBV24-1 and TRBJ2-2, with 9 nucleotides matching TRBD1. Germline-derived CDR1 and CDR2 are KGHDR and SFDVKD. The trim removed 0 bases at V and 0 bases at J, leaving 4 bases unmatched. The CDR3 consists of 18 residues. Here the CDR3 reads CATSDLRGQGANTGELFF. The CDR3 region has the DNA TGTGCCACCAGTGATTTGAGGGGACAGGGCGCGAACACCGGGGAGCTGTTTTTT.

This clonotype occurred a few times. The chain combines TRBV6-5 with TRBJ2-5; the D gene is possibly TRBD2 (6 bases). V was cut by 2 bases and J by 5 bases, with 12 bases left in between. CDR3 length equals 14 residues. The germline V gene encodes CDR1 MNHEY and CDR2 SVGAGI. CDR3 nucleotide sequence: TGTGCCAGCAGTTACAGGAGGGGCGGGGAGACCCAGTACTTC. Translating gives CASSYRRGGETQYF.

This clonotype was seen a few times. The chain uses TRBV20-1 and TRBJ2-2; D perhaps matches TRBD2 (5 bases). Germline assignment: CDR1 DFQATT and CDR2 SNEGSKA (reference sequence). Trimming shortened V by 1 base and J by 5 bases, and 8 bases separated the two germline ends. The CDR3 spans 13 residues. The CDR3 spells CSARALATGELFF. The CDR3 DNA sequence: TGCAGTGCTAGAGCTCTAGCTACCGGGGAGCTGTTTTTT.

This clonotype has only a few counts. The J gene is TRBJ1-2, the V gene TRBV30; 11 nucleotides agree with TRBD1. Germline assignment: CDR1 GTSNPN and CDR2 SVGIG (reference sequence). The CDR3 length is 12 residues. Germline trimming cut 5 bases from V and 7 bases from J; bases unmatched to any gene: 3. CDR3: CAWGTGGRGYTF. The CDR3 region has the DNA TGTGCCTGGGGGACAGGGGGACGTGGCTACACCTTC.

This clonotype was picked up a small number of times. The chain combines TRBV9 with TRBJ1-1; D is possibly TRBD1 (6 bases). The V gene's germline CDR1 is SGDLS and CDR2 YYNGEE. This CDR3 comprises 17 residues. Trimming shortened V by 3 bases and J by 1 base, and 19 bases separated the two germline ends. The CDR3: CASSASIGGRGNTEAFF. As DNA, the CDR3 is TGTGCCAGCAGCGCATCGATAGGGGGAAGGGGGAACACTGAAGCTTTCTTT.

This clonotype occurred many times. The chain joins TRBV5-5 to TRBJ1-2; TRBD1 might be the D (6 bases). The CDR3 spans 14 residues. V was clipped by 2 bases and J by 6 bases, with 14 bases between them. The germline CDR1 and CDR2 sequences are SGHKS and YYEKEE (reference sequence). CDR3 bases: TGTGCCAGCAGCTTAAACACAGGGAACCATGGCTACACCTTC. Encoded protein: CASSLNTGNHGYTF.

This chain joins TRBV5-1 and TRBJ2-3, with D possibly matching TRBD1 (6 bases). The CDR3 length is 17 residues. V lost 4 bases to trimming and J lost 0 bases, with 18 bases between them. Germline CDR1 is SGHRS and CDR2 is YFSETQ. CDR3 coding DNA: TGCGCCAGCAGCGGGGACAAGTTAACCACTAGCACAGATACGCAGTATTTT. Protein sequence: CASSGDKLTTSTDTQYF.

The chain is built from TRBV20-1 and TRBJ1-2, with D tentatively TRBD1 (6 bases). V lost 1 base and J 3 bases, leaving 12 bases between the germline ends. Germline V lookup: CDR1 DFQATT, CDR2 SNEGSKA (reference sequence). There are 14 residues in the CDR3. The DNA of the CDR3 is TGCAGTGCTAGAGTCCCCCACAGGGACTATGGCTACACCTTC. Translating it yields CSARVPHRDYGYTF.

The chain carries TRBV6-1 and TRBJ2-5; TRBD1 might be the D (6 bases). Trimming removed 5 bases from V and 2 bases from J, with 12 bases in between. The CDR3 extends over 14 amino acids. Germline V CDR1 and CDR2: MNHNS, SASEGT. The CDR3 sequence is CASSKNQGQETQYF. In DNA form, the CDR3 reads TGTGCCAGCAGTAAAAACCAGGGGCAAGAGACCCAGTACTTC.

At least ten counts were recorded for this clonotype. The V call is TRBV5-6, the J call TRBJ2-1; TRBD2 is a possible D gene (6 bases). V lost 1 base to trimming and J lost 7 bases, with 9 bases between them. Germline V gene data show CDR1 as SGHDT and CDR2 as YYEEEE. CDR3 length equals 13 residues. CDR3 in amino acids: CASSLLSGNEQFF. The CDR3 bases are TGTGCCAGCAGCTTGTTAAGCGGGAATGAGCAGTTCTTC. Full variable domain (outside the CDR3, taken from reference TRBV5-6 and TRBJ2-1): DAGVTQSPTHLIKTRGQQVTLRCSPKSGHDTVSWYQQALGQGPQFIFQYYEEEERQRGNFPDRFSGHQFPNYSSELNVNALLLGDSALYLCASSLLSGNEQFFGPGTRLTVL.

This clonotype has ten or more counts. The chain combines TRBV20-1 with TRBJ2-1; 7 bases line up with TRBD2. Germline-derived CDR1 and CDR2 are DFQATT and SNEGSKA (reference sequence). The CDR3 totals 11 residues. The CDR3 DNA follows: TGCAGCGGGTATAGCGGGAATGAGCAGTTCTTC. It translates to CSGYSGNEQFF.

This chain uses TRBV11-2 with TRBJ2-5; D is tentatively TRBD1 or TRBD2 (7 bases each). Germline loops: CDR1 SGHAT, CDR2 FQNNGV. V was shortened by 3 bases and J by 6 bases, with 14 bases between the two germline ends. The CDR3 covers 14 residues. CDR3 DNA sequence: TGTGCCAGCAGCTTGGGAGGGGGCGGGCAGACCCAGTACTTC. Translation gives CASSLGGGGQTQYF.

The chain is built from TRBV4-3 and TRBJ2-7; TRBD2 matches at 10 bases. The CDR3 has 16 residues. The germline CDR1 and CDR2 sequences are LGHNA and YSLEER. V lost 0 bases to trimming and J lost 2 bases; unmatched junction nucleotides: 4. CDR3 amino acids: CASSQDVLAGAYEQYF. The DNA for the CDR3 is TGCGCCAGCAGCCAAGATGTCCTAGCGGGAGCCTACGAGCAGTACTTC.

This clonotype occurred many times. The chain is built from TRBV24-1 and TRBJ2-1; unclear D gene. Germline V gene data show CDR1 as KGHDR and CDR2 as SFDVKD. V lost 0 bases to trimming and J lost 4 bases, with 3 bases between them. The CDR3 length is 13 residues. In DNA, the CDR3 is TGTGCCACCAGTGATTTGGGGTACAATGAGCAGTTCTTC. Amino acids: CATSDLGYNEQFF.

This chain uses TRBV27 with TRBJ1-2, with D possibly matching TRBD1 (5 bases). Germline V CDR1 and CDR2: MNHEY, SMNVEV (reference sequence). With 6 bases removed from V and 4 bases from J, the gap between germline ends came to 12 bases. The CDR3 consists of 13 residues. The CDR3 sequence is CASRAGQGYGYTF. The CDR3 DNA reads as TGTGCCAGCAGAGCGGGGCAGGGCTATGGCTACACCTTC.